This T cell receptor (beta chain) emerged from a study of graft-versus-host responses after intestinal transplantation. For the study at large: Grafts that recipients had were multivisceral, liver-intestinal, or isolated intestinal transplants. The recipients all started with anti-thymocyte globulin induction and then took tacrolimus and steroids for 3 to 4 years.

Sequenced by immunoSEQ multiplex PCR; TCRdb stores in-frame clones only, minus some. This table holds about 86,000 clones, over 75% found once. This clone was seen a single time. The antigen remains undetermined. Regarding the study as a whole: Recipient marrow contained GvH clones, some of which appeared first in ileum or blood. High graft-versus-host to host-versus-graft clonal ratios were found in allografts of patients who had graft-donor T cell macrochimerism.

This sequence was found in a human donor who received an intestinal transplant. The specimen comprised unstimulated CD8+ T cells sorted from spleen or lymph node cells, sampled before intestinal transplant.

CDR3 bases: TGTGCCAGCAGCCTAGACAGGGGGAACACCATATATTTT. Its protein is CASSLDRGNTIYF. The chain couples TRBV28 to TRBJ1-3; TRBD1 matches 9 bases. After removal of 6 bases from V and 7 bases from J, the junction contained 4 bases not matched to a gene. CDR1 MDHEN and CDR2 SYDVKM come from the germline V gene. CDR3 length: 13 amino acids.